This record covers a single T cell receptor beta chain. Its antigen is currently not known. No base qualities exist here, and no much larger clone lies one base off it. High-throughput TCR beta sequencing profiled peripheral blood CD8+ and CD4+ T cells from healthy donors, Susac syndrome patients and multiple sclerosis patients. The Susac syndrome patients fulfilled recently defined diagnostic criteria for definite or probable disease. CD8+ TEMRA cells were enriched by FACS, while bulk CD8+ and CD4+ T cells were purified by magnetic negative isolation. Blood was collected in EDTA tubes and processed within 24 hours, with PBMCs isolated through density gradient centrifugation. PBMCs intended for TCR sequencing were frozen in liquid nitrogen and were later thawed in a 37 degrees C water bath. Purity of sorted or isolated CD4+, CD8+ and CD8+ TEMRA cells was at least 90%. This sample stems from a study of CD8 T cells in Susac syndrome (dated by TCRdb to the late 2010s). For the study in its entirety: Among the sequenced Susac syndrome patients, roughly six had clinically active disease and about 8 were in clinical remission. At blood withdrawal, Susac syndrome patients were therapy-naive, treated with corticosteroids (with IVIg additionally given to some), or treated with IVIg alone. The study used repertoire sequencing to test whether antigen drove CD8+ T cell activation and differentiation in Susac syndrome. The paper as a whole reports these results and caveats: The number of individuals in the TCR sequencing and HLA analysis was recognized as being relatively small. No clonal expansion was detected in the CD4+ T cell repertoire of Susac syndrome patients.

Ends trimmed: V by 5 bases, J by 4 bases; bases unmatched to a gene: 9. Via the germline V gene, CDR1 is SGHTA and CDR2 FQGTGA. The CDR3, from cysteine to phenylalanine, totals 16 residues. The CDR3 DNA has 48 bases and is translated from base 1. RNA was extracted using the RNeasy kit, and roughly 0.5 to 1 ug of the RNA was reverse transcribed with random hexamers. TCR beta CDR3 regions were amplified with the immunoSEQ multiplex PCR assay covering 54 Vbeta and 13 Jbeta segments. PCR amplification bias was corrected using a synthetic template baseline for primer optimization and computational correction. The authors processed their data as follows. Reads were annotated to V, D and J genes per IMGT and analyzed with immunoSEQ Analyzer, keeping only productive sequences. Clonality was computed as one minus Shannon entropy normalized by log2 of the number of productive unique sequences. Public and private clones were assessed among the 100 most prevalent clones of each patient and control. Susac-specific clones were defined as absent from healthy and MS cohorts, over a thousand published viral clones and other ImmuneACCESS disease sequences. The raw public data were reprocessed by TCRdb itself: fastp quality trimming at Q25, MiXCR clonotype calling, in-frame beta chains only. Entries that share a CDR3 protein sequence are merged under the most common genes and DNA. The V and J calls and clone size come from TCRdb's table, not from the authors' own analysis. The sample includes 95,000 to 150,000 distinct CDR3 sequences, with 96% observed a single time. The ten largest clones represent less than 0.15% of the sample.

The sequenced sample consisted of CD4+ T cells from PBMCs. This receptor was identified in a human donor with Susac syndrome. Rearrangement joined TRBV7-3 to TRBJ2-5, and 11 bases in between align with TRBD2. Read as DNA, the sequence is TGTGCCAGCAGCATCGCGACTAGCGGGAAGGGAGAGACCCAGTACTTC. Translated, it gives CASSIATSGKGETQYF.